Listed below are T cell receptor beta chains from one sample, sequenced in a study of blood T cell repertoires in COVID-19. Generated by immunoSEQ multiplex PCR, the TCRdb table keeps only in-frame clones and is missing some. The top ten clones hold around 8.9% of a sample with some 180,000 clones, 60% to 85% of them seen once. Specimen: peripheral blood. The receptors originated from a woman aged 45-65 years with active or convalescent COVID-19. Both conserved end residues are part of each CDR3. The D gene is left open where the match is weak. A clone size is listed for some rows: how often the clone was seen (once, few, many), or a class if it is expanded.

v_call: TRBV19; d_call: TRBD1; j_call: TRBJ1-6; clone_size: NA; cdr3_nt: TGTGCCAGTACCCGGGACAGATTCTCCTATAATTCACCCCTCCACTTT; cdr3_aa: CASTRDRFSYNSPLHF
v_call: TRBV3-1/TRBV3-2; d_call: NA; j_call: TRBJ1-4; clone_size: NA; cdr3_nt: TGTGCCAGCAGCCAAGGGACACTACCCGAAAAACTGTTTTTT; cdr3_aa: CASSQGTLPEKLFF
v_call: TRBV5-6; d_call: NA; j_call: TRBJ1-1; clone_size: NA; cdr3_nt: TGTGCCAGCAGCTTGGCAGGGATCACTGAAGCTTTCTTT; cdr3_aa: CASSLAGITEAFF
v_call: TRBV2; d_call: NA; j_call: TRBJ2-3; clone_size: NA; cdr3_nt: TGTGCCACGAAGGGCGGACTTAGCACAGATACGCAGTATTTT; cdr3_aa: CATKGGLSTDTQYF
v_call: TRBV5-1; d_call: TRBD1; j_call: TRBJ2-7; clone_size: NA; cdr3_nt: TGCGCCAGCAGCTTGTTAACAGGGGACGAGCAGTACTTC; cdr3_aa: CASSLLTGDEQYF
v_call: TRBV2; d_call: TRBD1; j_call: TRBJ2-3; clone_size: NA; cdr3_nt: TGTGCCAGCGGCCGGGACAGGGGGCAGTCAGATACGCAGTATTTT; cdr3_aa: CASGRDRGQSDTQYF
v_call: TRBV9; d_call: TRBD2; j_call: TRBJ2-5; clone_size: many; cdr3_nt: TGTGCCAGCAGCGTAGCGGGGGGGACACAAGAGACCCAGTACTTC; cdr3_aa: CASSVAGGTQETQYF
v_call: TRBV27; d_call: TRBD2; j_call: TRBJ2-7; clone_size: NA; cdr3_nt: TGTGCCAGCAGTTTATTTCCCCCGGGACTAGCGGGATACGAGCAGTACTTC; cdr3_aa: CASSLFPPGLAGYEQYF
v_call: TRBV5-6; d_call: TRBD1; j_call: TRBJ2-5; clone_size: NA; cdr3_nt: TGTGCCAGCAGCTTGACCAGGGGGCCATACCAAGAGACCCAGTACTTC; cdr3_aa: CASSLTRGPYQETQYF
v_call: TRBV6-5; d_call: NA; j_call: TRBJ2-7; clone_size: NA; cdr3_nt: TGTGCCAGCAGGGTCCCGACGGGACATATTTACGAGCAGTACTTC; cdr3_aa: CASRVPTGHIYEQYF
v_call: TRBV11-2; d_call: TRBD2; j_call: TRBJ2-3; clone_size: NA; cdr3_nt: TGTGCCAGCAGCGACCAGCTAGCGGGGAGGAGGACAGATACGCAGTATTTT; cdr3_aa: CASSDQLAGRRTDTQYF
v_call: TRBV15; d_call: TRBD1; j_call: TRBJ2-2; clone_size: NA; cdr3_nt: TGTGCCACCAGCAGATCAGGACAGGGTGTAGCCGGGGAGCTGTTTTTT; cdr3_aa: CATSRSGQGVAGELFF